Following are 32 T cell receptor beta chains from one sample sequenced in a study of regulatory T cells in long-lasting Graves disease. Time point meaning: newly diagnosed GD, antithyroid drugs for less than 3 months. Scientists built the TCR library using RNA that was extracted from PBMCs. For TCR beta, libraries came from iRepertoire HTBI primers and Arm-PCR of CDR3 regions. MiXCR was run by TCRdb on the multiplex PCR reads, yielding one entry per CDR3 protein. The sample lists about 500,000 distinct CDR3 sequences; around 16% were seen once. These data are also associated with another study on T cells in Graves' hyperthyroidism and ophthalmopathy.

This specimen was peripheral blood mononuclear cells (PBMCs), taken at new diagnosis, from a patient treated with antithyroid drugs. The origin of the receptors is a man aged 40-49 years with Graves disease.

This clonotype was picked up many times. The V call is TRBV6-5, the J call TRBJ2-7; D remains ambiguous. V was pared by 1 base and J by 2 bases, with 9 bases between. Germline V gene lookup returns CDR1 MNHEY and CDR2 SVGAGI. The CDR3 runs 14 residues. The CDR3 sequence is CASSYYSPPYEQYF. The CDR3 DNA sequence: TGTGCCAGCAGTTACTACTCCCCTCCCTACGAGCAGTACTTC.

This clonotype was seen more than once but under ten times. The V and J genes are TRBV27 and TRBJ1-6; D possibly corresponds to TRBD1 (5 bases). Germline V gene data show CDR1 as MNHEY and CDR2 as SMNVEV (reference sequence). This CDR3 contains 17 residues. V lost 7 bases and J 9 bases, leaving 25 bases between the germline ends. The CDR3 DNA reads as TGTGCCAGCAACCCCGGGGGGGTGTCTCTATTCGGTTCACCCCTCCACTTT. It is translated as CASNPGGVSLFGSPLHF.

This chain links TRBV6-1 with TRBJ2-7; D might be TRBD2 (5 bases). The CDR3 has 15 amino acids. CDR1 is MNHNS, CDR2 SASEGT, per germline. V lost 0 bases and J lost 3, with 12 bases in between. The CDR3 reads CASSEAPRADYEQYF. The CDR3 bases are TGTGCCAGCAGTGAAGCCCCGAGGGCAGACTACGAGCAGTACTTC.

The sample holds many counts of this clonotype. The chain joins TRBV2 to TRBJ2-2; tentatively, D is TRBD1 or TRBD2 (5 bases each). Germline CDR1 SNHLY, CDR2 FYNNEI. The CDR3 sequence is 17 residues long. V lost 0 bases and J 7 bases, leaving 18 bases between the germline ends. This chain's CDR3 is CASSEARGVQKRGELFF. CDR3 DNA: TGTGCCAGCAGTGAAGCAAGAGGGGTTCAAAAGCGCGGGGAGCTGTTTTTT.

This chain links TRBV4-1 with TRBJ2-4, with 16 nucleotides matching TRBD2. V was pared by 0 bases and J by 0 bases, with 8 bases of the junction left unmatched. CDR1 is MGHRA and CDR2 is YSYEKL in the germline V gene. The CDR3 has 21 residues. CDR3 sequence: CASSQDSGTSGRAVAKNIQYF. CDR3 DNA sequence: TGCGCCAGCAGCCAAGATTCGGGGACTAGCGGGAGGGCCGTAGCCAAAAACATTCAGTACTTC.

This clonotype was seen at least ten times. The rearrangement uses TRBV28 and TRBJ1-2, with 7 bases that match TRBD1. This CDR3 is 14 amino acids long. The germline V gene has CDR1 MDHEN and CDR2 SYDVKM. Unmatched junction bases numbered 4, after V lost 6 bases and J lost 0 bases. The CDR3 DNA follows: TGTGCCAGCAGCCCGGGACAGACTAACTATGGCTACACCTTC. This encodes CASSPGQTNYGYTF.

The rearrangement links TRBV7-9 to TRBJ1-2, with 7 bases aligning to TRBD1. This CDR3 comprises 15 residues. Trimming cost V 5 bases and J 3 bases; bases outside gene matches: 9. Germline V gene sequence: CDR1 SEHNR, CDR2 FQNEAQ (reference sequence). CDR3 region: CASSPWTGRDYGYTF. In DNA form, the CDR3 reads TGTGCCAGCAGCCCATGGACAGGACGCGACTATGGCTACACCTTC.

This clonotype showed up just a few times. V is TRBV20-1 and J is TRBJ2-3, with 14 bases aligning to TRBD2. Germline values: CDR1 DFQATT, CDR2 SNEGSKA (reference sequence). The V and J ends lost 3 bases and 5 bases, in that order; junction bases with no gene match: 10. The CDR3 totals 17 residues. CDR3 region: CSARGRTSGRIIDTQYF. CDR3 in DNA: TGCAGTGCTAGGGGCCGGACTAGCGGGAGGATCATAGATACGCAGTATTTT.

This clonotype was picked up many times. The CDR3 region has the DNA TGTGCCAGCAGTCTCCCACTACAGGGGTTGAAGAACACTGAAGCTTTCTTT. This gives the protein CASSLPLQGLKNTEAFF. V is TRBV27 and J is TRBJ1-1, with 7 bases lining up with TRBD1. Unmatched junction bases numbered 13, after V lost 5 bases and J lost 1 base. The germline V gene encodes CDR1 MNHEY and CDR2 SMNVEV (reference sequence). The CDR3 has 17 residues.

This clonotype was seen at least ten times. V usage is TRBV7-2 and J usage is TRBJ2-7, with 10 bases identical to TRBD1. Germline assignment: CDR1 SGHTA and CDR2 FQGNSA. The junction had 8 bases not matched to a gene; V was cut back by 5 bases and J by 4 bases. CDR3 length equals 15 residues. CDR3 nucleotide sequence: TGTGCCAGCAGCACGGCGGACAGGGGGACATACGAGCAGTACTTC. Its protein product is CASSTADRGTYEQYF.

The chain joins TRBV5-1 to TRBJ2-2; TRBD1 matches 7 bases. The CDR3 contains 14 residues. J gave up 7 bases and V 3 bases, and 6 bases lay outside the gene matches. Germline V lookup: CDR1 SGHRS, CDR2 YFSETQ. The CDR3 reads CASSSNHRGGELFF. CDR3 DNA sequence: TGCGCCAGCAGCTCCAATCACAGGGGCGGGGAGCTGTTTTTT.

This clonotype was seen only a few times. The gene calls are TRBV20-1 and TRBJ1-6; 7 bases match TRBD1. The ends lost 5 bases at V and 7 bases at J; junction bases unmatched: 11. The germline gives CDR1 DFQATT, CDR2 SNEGSKA (reference sequence). The CDR3 totals 15 residues. In nucleotides, the CDR3 is TGCAGTGCTCCTTTTTGGGGGACAGAAAATTCACCCCTCCACTTT. It specifies CSAPFWGTENSPLHF.

This clonotype was counted ten times or more. This rearrangement joins TRBV5-1 to TRBJ2-7; TRBD2 matches at 14 bases. The CDR3 sequence is 14 residues long. V lost 3 bases, J lost 6 bases, and 2 bases stayed unmatched. Germline CDR1 is SGHRS and CDR2 is YFSETQ. CDR3 region: CASSSGLAGAEQYF. Written as DNA, the CDR3 is TGCGCCAGCAGCTCGGGACTAGCGGGAGCCGAGCAGTACTTC.

This clonotype came up a few times. The rearrangement joins TRBV10-2 to TRBJ2-7; TRBD2 aligns across 10 bases. This CDR3 is built from 14 residues. The germline CDR1 and CDR2 sequences are WSHSY and SAAADI. V was pared by 6 bases and J by 5 bases, with 7 bases of the junction left unmatched. In DNA form, the CDR3 reads TGCGCCAGCAGAGAGCGGGAGGGCCTCAACGAGCAGTACTTC. Its protein is CASREREGLNEQYF.

This clonotype was seen repeatedly, ten times or more. CDR3 DNA sequence: TGTGCCAGCAGCTTAGAGGCCCTGGGAGTTCTCGGAGGCTACACCTTC. Translation gives CASSLEALGVLGGYTF. V and J are TRBV13 and TRBJ1-2; D ambiguous. In germline, CDR1 is PRHDT, CDR2 FYEKMQ (reference sequence). V was cut by 1 base and J by 8 bases, with 20 bases left in between. The CDR3 spans 16 residues.

This clonotype was found a few times. The germline gene is not matched at one end of the junction; a read error may be the cause. The chain joins TRBV12-3 or TRBV12-4 to TRBJ2-7, with D hard to call. This CDR3 is built from 12 residues. CDR3 sequence (DNA): TGTGCCAGCAGCCGCTCGTGGCCCGAGCAGTACTTT. Amino acid sequence: CASSRSWPEQYF.

This clonotype was counted many times. The J gene is TRBJ1-1, the V gene TRBV20-1; D gene ambiguous. The CDR3 is 13 residues long. The germline gives CDR1 DFQATT, CDR2 SNEGSKA (reference sequence). V lost 5 bases and J 1 base, leaving 11 bases between the germline ends. In DNA, the CDR3 is TGCAGTGCTGCTACCCCCTGGAACACTGAAGCTTTCTTT. It translates to CSAATPWNTEAFF.

This clonotype was seen repeatedly, ten times or more. V and J are TRBV28 and TRBJ2-3, with TRBD2 matching 15 bases. The germline V gene encodes CDR1 MDHEN and CDR2 SYDVKM. V shed 6 bases and J 2 bases; nucleotides not matched to a gene: 9. The CDR3 spans 18 residues. CDR3 amino acids: CASRRTSGRAAHTDTQYF. The CDR3 DNA reads TGTGCCAGCAGACGGACTAGCGGGAGGGCCGCTCACACAGATACGCAGTATTTT.

The V gene is TRBV24-1, the J gene TRBJ2-1; TRBD1 matches at 7 bases. The J segment lost 4 bases and the V segment lost 4 bases, leaving 12 bases of the junction unmatched. From germline, CDR1 is KGHDR and CDR2 SFDVKD. This CDR3 is built from 17 residues. This chain's CDR3 is CATSESTGVLGYNEQFF. The CDR3 DNA is TGTGCCACCAGTGAATCAACAGGGGTTCTTGGTTACAATGAGCAGTTCTTC.

The V and J genes are TRBV5-1 and TRBJ2-3; D unresolved. Germline values: CDR1 SGHRS, CDR2 YFSETQ. Trimming shortened V by 0 bases and J by 6 bases, and 20 bases separated the two germline ends. CDR3 size: 17 residues. The CDR3 reads CASSLEPERPNTDTQYF. As DNA, the CDR3 is TGCGCCAGCAGCTTGGAACCCGAACGACCCAACACGGATACGCAGTATTTT.

This clonotype was seen ten or more times. The gene calls are TRBV6-5 and TRBJ2-7; the match to TRBD1 covers 7 bases. The V and J ends lost 2 bases and 7 bases, in that order; junction bases with no gene match: 11. This CDR3 spans 15 amino acids. CDR1 is MNHEY and CDR2 is SVGAGI in the germline V gene. The DNA for the CDR3 is TGTGCCAGCAGTTACATTAGGGACAGCCAGTTTGAGCAGTACTTC. Translated: CASSYIRDSQFEQYF.

There are a few counts of this clonotype. The rearrangement links TRBV7-3 to TRBJ1-2; D gene uncertain. This CDR3 contains 14 residues. The germline V gene has CDR1 SGHTA and CDR2 FQGTGA. V was pared by 5 bases and J by 2 bases, with 12 bases between. The CDR3 protein is CASSHGRKNYGYTF. The CDR3 nucleotides are TGTGCCAGCAGCCACGGGCGGAAGAACTATGGCTACACCTTC.

Note on this clonotype: This clone may be a read error of a much larger clone one base away. This rearrangement joins TRBV6-2 or TRBV6-3 to TRBJ2-1; 7 bases align to TRBD2. CDR1 and CDR2 (germline): MNHEY, SVGEGT. The CDR3 contains 16 residues. The CDR3 coding sequence is TGTGCCAGCAGTTCCCCACTAGCGAGAAGCTACGATGAGCAGTTCTTC. Protein product: CASSSPLARSYDEQFF.

In its sample, this clonotype was seen many times. The chain carries TRBV20-1 and TRBJ2-5, with 7 bases aligning to TRBD2. Trimming cost V 0 bases and J 5 bases; bases outside gene matches: 3. The germline V gene encodes CDR1 DFQATT and CDR2 SNEGSKA (reference sequence). This CDR3 is built from 13 residues. CDR3 in amino acids: CSARDPTSETQYF. CDR3 DNA sequence: TGCAGTGCTAGAGATCCGACTAGCGAGACCCAGTACTTC.

This sequence joins TRBV20-1 and TRBJ2-5; D is unclear. CDR1 and CDR2 from the germline V gene are DFQATT and SNEGSKA (reference sequence). CDR3 length: 13 residues. The V end was cut by 4 bases, the J end by 1 base, with 10 bases between. Here the CDR3 DNA reads TGCAGTGCTACGGGCGGCGGCCAAGAGACCCAGTACTTC. This gives the protein CSATGGGQETQYF.

This clonotype was counted ten times or more. This chain connects TRBV20-1 to TRBJ2-7, with TRBD1 matching over 8 bases. The CDR3 length is 15 residues. With 1 base clipped from V and 3 bases from J, the junction kept 8 bases outside the gene matches. CDR1 is DFQATT, CDR2 SNEGSKA, per germline (reference sequence). CDR3 region: CSARVIGQGGYEQYF. The CDR3 bases are TGCAGTGCTAGAGTCATCGGACAGGGAGGCTACGAGCAGTACTTC.

In its sample, this clonotype was seen many times. This chain joins TRBV11-2 and TRBJ2-5, with a possible D match to TRBD2 (6 bases). CDR3 length: 15 amino acids. Germline V lookup: CDR1 SGHAT, CDR2 FQNNGV. Trimming left V 6 bases short and J 5 bases short, with 19 bases between. In DNA, the CDR3 is TGTGCCAGCAGAACCGGAGGGCAGGTTCGGGAGACCCAGTACTTC. Translation: CASRTGGQVRETQYF.

The gene calls are TRBV19 and TRBJ2-7, with D perhaps being TRBD1 or TRBD2 (5 bases each). From germline, CDR1 is LNHDA and CDR2 SQIVND (reference sequence). Trimming shortened V by 8 bases and J by 3 bases, and 8 bases separated the two germline ends. CDR3 length: 11 residues. The DNA of the CDR3 is TGTGCCAGTGGGACCATCTACGAGCAGTACTTC. Translation: CASGTIYEQYF. The full variable domain, rest sourced from reference TRBV19 and TRBJ2-7, is DGGITQSPKYLFRKEGQNVTLSCEQNLNHDAMYWYRQDPGQGLRLIYYSQIVNDFQKGDIAEGYSVSREKKESFPLTVTSAQKNPTAFYLCASGTIYEQYFGPGTRLTVT.

This clonotype occurred a few times. The chain couples TRBV5-1 to TRBJ2-1; a weak D match, TRBD2 (6 bases). The DNA end favors TRBJ2-5, so the J call may be wrong. From germline, CDR1 is SGHRS and CDR2 YFSETQ. This CDR3 spans 16 amino acids. The CDR3 coding sequence is TGCGCCAGCAGCTTGAGATCGGGGGTTGTACAAGAGACCCAGTACTTC. This translates into CASSLRSGVVQETQYF.

In this sample, this clonotype turned up many times. The chain recombines TRBV7-9 with TRBJ2-7; D gene uncertain. The CDR3 totals 14 residues. Germline loops: CDR1 SEHNR, CDR2 FQNEAQ (reference sequence). With 6 bases removed from V and 1 base from J, the gap between germline ends came to 13 bases. The CDR3 is CASSPIGQSYEQYF. For the CDR3, the DNA is TGTGCCAGCAGTCCTATTGGGCAGTCCTACGAGCAGTACTTC.

Concerning this clonotype: A read error may be the cause here, since a much bigger clone is one base away. The rearrangement links TRBV5-1 to TRBJ2-1; tentatively, D is TRBD1 (5 bases). CDR1 is SGHRS, CDR2 YFSETQ, per germline. This CDR3 contains 16 residues. Trimming stripped 3 bases from V and 4 bases from J, with 17 bases between. CDR3 protein: CASSSEIGAGYNEQFF. CDR3 nucleotides: TGCGCCAGCAGCTCGGAGATAGGGGCAGGATACAATGAGCAGTTCTTC.

The chain joins TRBV9 to TRBJ1-4; D uncertain. Germline values: CDR1 SGDLS, CDR2 YYNGEE. This CDR3 is built from 13 residues. The V end lost 3 bases, the J end lost 7 bases, and 10 bases lay between the germline ends. The CDR3 DNA sequence: TGTGCCAGCAGCGGCGGAGGAGTTGAAAAACTGTTTTTT. Translation gives CASSGGGVEKLFF.